Below are 26 T cell receptor beta chains sequenced from a single sample in a study of cytomegalovirus exposure and HLA in healthy donors. Primers: 60 Vbeta forward and 13 Jbeta reverse. This table comes from immunoSEQ multiplex PCR, and its TCRdb copy is limited to in-frame clones, with some not included. The repertoire holds about 110,000 clones, with 69% as singletons. The material sequenced was PBMCs. The source of these receptors is a woman in her 70s in good health and CMV-seropositive.

Notes on this clone: One end of the junction is discordant with germline, which a read error may explain. The V call is TRBV7-7, the J call TRBJ2-5; D remains ambiguous. Germline CDR1 is SSHAT and CDR2 is FNYEAQ (reference sequence). The CDR3 is 13 amino acids. CDR3 sequence (DNA): TGTGCTAGCAGCCCCTCTTCCCCGGGGACCCAGTACTTC. It encodes CASSPSSPGTQYF.

The chain couples TRBV5-6 to TRBJ1-6; 7 nucleotides line up with TRBD1. Germline lookup yields CDR1 SGHDT and CDR2 YYEEEE. The CDR3 has 14 residues. After removal of 1 base from V and 7 bases from J, the junction contained 2 bases not matched to a gene. CDR3 bases: TGTGCCAGCAGCTTGACACAGGGGAATTCACCCCTCCACTTT. Its protein is CASSLTQGNSPLHF.

The chain is built from TRBV10-2 and TRBJ1-1; 8 positions match TRBD1. This CDR3 has 14 residues. V gave up 6 bases and J gave up 2 bases; unmatched junction bases: 5. Germline CDR1 WSHSY, CDR2 SAAADI. The CDR3 region has the DNA TGCGCCAGCAGGGGGGCAGGGGGCAACACTGAAGCTTTCTTT. Its translation: CASRGAGGNTEAFF.

The chain joins TRBV18 to TRBJ1-5; D is unresolved. The V gene's germline CDR1 is KGHSH and CDR2 LQKENI. The CDR3 sequence is 14 residues long. The V end lost 2 bases, the J end lost 0 bases, and 5 bases lay between the germline ends. The CDR3 sequence: CASSPGFSNQPQHF. CDR3 coding DNA: TGTGCCAGCTCACCAGGCTTTAGCAATCAGCCCCAGCATTTT. The full variable domain, with the rest looked up from reference TRBV18 and TRBJ1-5, is NAGVMQNPRHLVRRRGQEARLRCSPMKGHSHVYWYRQLPEEGLKFMVYLQKENIIDESGMPKERFSAEFPKEGPSILRIQQVVRGDSAAYFCASSPGFSNQPQHFGDGTRLSIL.

The rearrangement joins TRBV19 to TRBJ2-5; D call uncertain. The CDR3 has 14 residues. V shed 1 base and J shed 5 bases, with 11 bases lying between them. Looked up from germline, CDR1 is LNHDA and CDR2 is SQIVND (reference sequence). The CDR3 here is CASSIGVQAETQYF. The CDR3 coding sequence is TGTGCCAGTAGTATAGGGGTCCAGGCCGAGACCCAGTACTTC.

The chain joins TRBV6-5 to TRBJ1-3, with D uncertain. V was shortened by 11 bases and J by 0 bases, with 14 bases between the two germline ends. CDR3 size: 14 residues. Germline loops: CDR1 MNHEY, CDR2 SVGAGI. This chain's CDR3 is CAVTRLTSGNTIYF. CDR3 DNA: TGTGCCGTCACGAGACTCACCTCTGGAAACACCATATATTTT.

The gene calls are TRBV19 and TRBJ2-2; D might be TRBD1 (5 bases). The germline gives CDR1 LNHDA, CDR2 SQIVND (reference sequence). This CDR3 is 15 amino acids long. The V and J ends lost 5 bases and 2 bases respectively, with 12 bases between them. CDR3 nucleotide sequence: TGTGCCAGTAGTTCCTGGACACTTAACACCGGGGAGCTGTTTTTT. Protein product: CASSSWTLNTGELFF.

The chain uses TRBV12-5 and TRBJ1-5; D call uncertain. The V end lost 2 bases, the J end lost 4 bases, and 6 bases lay between the germline ends. This CDR3 region has 13 residues. Germline-derived CDR1 and CDR2 are LGHNT and FRNRAP. The CDR3 bases are TGTGCTAGTGGTTTGACAGAGAATCAGCCCCAGCATTTT. This codes for CASGLTENQPQHF.

The chain is built from TRBV7-7 and TRBJ2-5; 10 nucleotides line up with TRBD2. The J segment lost 7 bases and the V segment lost 6 bases, leaving 11 bases of the junction unmatched. The germline V gene encodes CDR1 SSHAT and CDR2 FNYEAQ (reference sequence). This CDR3 comprises 15 residues. CDR3 sequence (DNA): TGTGCCAGCAGTGAGCGGGGGGGCCAGGCGGGGACCCAGTACTTC. This gives the protein CASSERGGQAGTQYF.

The sample holds a few counts of this clone. The J gene is TRBJ2-1, the V gene TRBV5-1; 9 bases map to TRBD2. Germline V gene lookup returns CDR1 SGHRS and CDR2 YFSETQ. V lost 3 bases to trimming and J lost 6 bases; unmatched junction nucleotides: 4. The CDR3 runs to 14 residues. CDR3 protein: CASSSGLAGNEQFF. In nucleotides, the CDR3 is TGCGCCAGCAGCTCGGGACTAGCTGGCAATGAGCAGTTCTTC. The full variable domain, with the rest looked up from reference TRBV5-1 and TRBJ2-1, is KAGVTQTPRYLIKTRGQQVTLSCSPISGHRSVSWYQQTPGQGLQFLFEYFSETQRNKGNFPGRFSGRQFSNSRSEMNVSTLELGDSALYLCASSSGLAGNEQFFGPGTRLTVL.

The CDR3 spells CASSSLYDREGNQPQHF. CDR3 DNA: TGTGCCAGCAGCTCCCTATACGACAGGGAGGGCAATCAGCCCCAGCATTTT. The rearrangement joins TRBV7-4 to TRBJ1-5; TRBD1 agrees at 7 bases. Germline assignment: CDR1 SGHVT and CDR2 SQSDAQ. The CDR3 spans 17 residues. The V gene end was trimmed by 4 bases and the J gene end by 2 bases; junction bases not matched to a gene: 11.

The rearrangement links TRBV11-2 to TRBJ2-3; TRBD2 is a possible D gene (6 bases). The CDR3 sequence is 16 residues long. The germline V and J ends were trimmed by 3 bases and 4 bases, with 17 bases remaining between them. The V gene's germline CDR1 is SGHAT and CDR2 FQNNGV. The CDR3 loop reads CASSFPRGRRADTQYF. The CDR3 DNA is TGTGCCAGCAGCTTTCCGCGGGGCCGGAGAGCAGATACGCAGTATTTT.

The chain carries TRBV5-1 and TRBJ1-2; tentatively, D is TRBD1 (6 bases). V was cut by 0 bases and J by 8 bases, with 11 bases left in between. The CDR3 extends over 13 amino acids. CDR1 SGHRS and CDR2 YFSETQ come from the germline V gene. CDR3 nucleotide sequence: TGCGCCAGCAGCTTGGCCGGCAGGGGAGGCTACACCTTC. As protein: CASSLAGRGGYTF.

The rearrangement uses TRBV7-9 and TRBJ2-7, with D tentatively TRBD1 (6 bases). CDR3 length: 13 residues. Germline lookup yields CDR1 SEHNR and CDR2 FQNEAQ (reference sequence). The V end lost 5 bases, the J end lost 3 bases, and 11 bases lay between the germline ends. The chain's CDR3 is CASSLTGLYEQYF. The DNA for the CDR3 is TGTGCCAGCAGCCTAACAGGGCTCTACGAGCAGTACTTC.

Only one count was recorded for this clone. The rearrangement joins TRBV5-1 to TRBJ1-1; D perhaps matches TRBD1 (5 bases). Germline loops: CDR1 SGHRS, CDR2 YFSETQ. The CDR3 spans 15 residues. The V gene lost 1 base and the J gene lost 4 bases, with 14 bases spanning the gap. The CDR3 here is CASSLPGFGSTEAFF. CDR3 in DNA: TGCGCCAGCAGCTTGCCAGGGTTCGGGAGCACTGAAGCTTTCTTT.

The chain is built from TRBV19 and TRBJ1-5; 8 bases are shared with TRBD1. Trimming at V came to 5 bases and at J to 1 base, leaving 4 bases not matched to a gene. There are 15 residues in the CDR3. Germline CDR1 LNHDA, CDR2 SQIVND (reference sequence). CDR3 region: CASSQGALSNQPQHF. CDR3 DNA: TGTGCCAGTAGTCAGGGGGCCCTCAGCAATCAGCCCCAGCATTTT.

DNA of the CDR3: TGTGCCACCAGCGGTGGGACTTATGGCTACACCTTC. This sequence encodes CATSGGTYGYTF. The chain joins TRBV15 to TRBJ1-2, with a weak D call TRBD1 (5 bases). The germline CDR1 and CDR2 sequences are LNHNV and YYDKDF (reference sequence). The germline V and J ends were trimmed by 5 bases and 5 bases, with 9 bases remaining between them. This CDR3 has 12 amino acids.

This clone was seen a handful of times. Here the CDR3 reads CAWSADFGNTIYF. The CDR3 DNA is TGTGCCTGGAGTGCGGACTTTGGAAACACCATATATTTT. The rearrangement joins TRBV30 to TRBJ1-3, with D unclear. Germline V gene data show CDR1 as GTSNPN and CDR2 as SVGIG (reference sequence). The CDR3 covers 13 residues. V lost 1 base and J 3 bases, leaving 7 bases between the germline ends.

The chain is built from TRBV20-1 and TRBJ2-5; D is unresolved. The CDR3 has 11 residues. Germline CDR1 DFQATT, CDR2 SNEGSKA (reference sequence). V was trimmed by 6 bases and J by 2 bases, leaving 7 bases between them. CDR3 nucleotide sequence: TGCAGTGCCAACTGGCAAGAGACCCAGTACTTC. This gives the protein CSANWQETQYF.

The chain links TRBV27 to TRBJ2-1; D perhaps matches TRBD1 (6 bases). Germline values: CDR1 MNHEY, CDR2 SMNVEV (reference sequence). This CDR3 has 19 amino acids. V shed 3 bases and J shed 0 bases, with 21 bases lying between them. CDR3 nucleotides: TGTGCCAGCAGTTTGACCGGGCAGGGACATTCCAGCTCCTACAATGAGCAGTTCTTC. Its protein is CASSLTGQGHSSSYNEQFF.

This clone was counted only a few times. The rearrangement uses TRBV6-1 and TRBJ1-3; maybe TRBD1 (5 bases). The CDR3 loop spans 14 amino acids. CDR1 MNHNS and CDR2 SASEGT come from the germline V gene. V shed 5 bases and J shed 7 bases, with 15 bases lying between them. This CDR3 is CASSNLGGRNTIYF. CDR3 nucleotides: TGTGCCAGCAGTAACCTGGGGGGTCGGAACACCATATATTTT.

This clone appeared a few times. V usage is TRBV2 and J usage is TRBJ1-2; no clear D. CDR3 length: 11 residues. The V and J ends lost 8 bases and 3 bases respectively, with 7 bases between them. Germline V CDR1 and CDR2: SNHLY, FYNNEI. CDR3 sequence reads: CASRGYYGYTF. CDR3 nucleotide sequence: TGTGCCAGCCGGGGATACTATGGCTACACCTTC.

As to this clone: One end of the junction is discordant with germline, which a read error may explain. The chain carries TRBV7-7 and TRBJ2-5; the match to TRBD2 covers 12 bases. The length of the CDR3 is 17 residues. CDR1 and CDR2 from the germline V gene are SSHAT and FNYEAQ (reference sequence). The DNA for the CDR3 is TGTGCTAGCAGCTTAGCCGGGCTAGCGGGGGGGCAAGAGACCCAGTACTTC. As protein: CASSLAGLAGGQETQYF.

The chain combines TRBV27 with TRBJ1-1, with TRBD1 matching over 7 bases. Germline V gene sequence: CDR1 MNHEY, CDR2 SMNVEV (reference sequence). V lost 8 bases, J lost 5 bases, and 8 bases stayed unmatched. This CDR3 region has 13 residues. The CDR3 nucleotides are TGTGCCAGCGGCGGCAGGGGGTATACTGAAGCTTTCTTT. This translates into CASGGRGYTEAFF.

This chain joins TRBV30 and TRBJ1-3; TRBD1 might be the D (6 bases). V lost 0 bases, J lost 5 bases, and 29 bases lay in between. Germline V gives CDR1 GTSNPN, CDR2 SVGIG (reference sequence). This CDR3 is built from 20 residues. CDR3 bases: TGTGCCTGGAGTGTAATCGCCTGGCCACAGGGCTACCGGGCTAGAAACACCATATATTTT. Amino acid sequence: CAWSVIAWPQGYRARNTIYF.

About this clone itself: Other nucleotide sequences in the sample specify the same CDR3. CDR3: CASSRGQGNTEAFF. The DNA for the CDR3 is TGTGCCAGTAGTAGGGGACAGGGGAACACTGAAGCTTTCTTT. The chain recombines TRBV19 with TRBJ1-1; 9 bases map to TRBD1. Trimming at V came to 4 bases and at J to 1 base, leaving 1 base not matched to a gene. Germline lookup yields CDR1 LNHDA and CDR2 SQIVND (reference sequence). The CDR3 spans 14 residues.